The 32 T cell receptor beta chains presented below share a single source sample, sequenced in a study of blood T cell repertoires in COVID-19. The repertoire was sequenced with immunoSEQ multiplex PCR; TCRdb's copy has only in-frame clones and lacks some. The data contain fewer than 200,000 clones, roughly 84% of them singletons. The material sequenced was peripheral blood. The receptors shown here come from a man in his 60s who had recovered from COVID-19.

This sequence joins TRBV27 and TRBJ2-7; D remains ambiguous. CDR3 length equals 15 residues. V lost 3 bases, J lost 0 bases, and 12 bases lay in between. The germline V gene has CDR1 MNHEY and CDR2 SMNVEV (reference sequence). CDR3 sequence (DNA): TGTGCCAGCAGTTTGAAAAGCCCATACTCCTACGAGCAGTACTTC. Translating it yields CASSLKSPYSYEQYF.

V is TRBV7-8 and J is TRBJ1-5; possible D gene TRBD1, 6 bases. This CDR3 comprises 16 residues. Between the trimmed V and J ends, which lost 5 bases and 5 bases, there was a span of 19 bases. Germline CDR1 and CDR2: SGHVS and FQNEAQ. CDR3: CASSPHPAGADQPQHF. CDR3 nucleotide sequence: TGTGCCAGCAGCCCGCATCCGGCAGGGGCCGATCAGCCCCAGCATTTT.

The rearrangement links TRBV18 to TRBJ2-6; 7 nucleotides align to TRBD1. The germline V gene encodes CDR1 KGHSH and CDR2 LQKENI. This CDR3 is 15 amino acids long. Trimming at V came to 3 bases and at J to 1 base, leaving 0 bases not matched to a gene. The DNA of the CDR3 is TGTGCCAGCTCACCCAGGGGGTCTGGGGCCAACGTCCTGACTTTC. Encoded protein: CASSPRGSGANVLTF.

This sequence joins TRBV7-9 and TRBJ2-7, with 9 bases identical to TRBD2. Germline V gene data show CDR1 as SEHNR and CDR2 as FQNEAQ (reference sequence). J was trimmed by 7 bases and V by 4 bases; bases with no gene match: 14. This CDR3 contains 16 residues. In DNA form, the CDR3 reads TGTGCCAGCAGCTCCCGGGAAGCGGGGGGCCAGGCGGAGCAGTACTTC. As protein: CASSSREAGGQAEQYF.

The rearrangement uses TRBV5-1 and TRBJ1-1; 9 nucleotides match TRBD1. This CDR3 is built from 16 residues. The V gene's germline CDR1 is SGHRS and CDR2 YFSETQ. V shed 4 bases and J 1 base; nucleotides not matched to a gene: 8. The CDR3 protein is CASSHRQGGWNTEAFF. The CDR3 region has the DNA TGCGCCAGCAGCCACAGACAGGGGGGGTGGAACACTGAAGCTTTCTTT.

This chain links TRBV10-1 with TRBJ1-1; 10 bases line up with TRBD1. The CDR3 extends over 18 amino acids. J was trimmed by 1 base and V by 7 bases; bases with no gene match: 15. Germline CDR1 WNHNN, CDR2 SYGVQD (reference sequence). CDR3 DNA: TGCGCCAGCACCCGACCGGGACAGGGGCGTCAATCGAACACTGAAGCTTTCTTT. Amino acids: CASTRPGQGRQSNTEAFF.

The chain couples TRBV7-9 to TRBJ2-3, with TRBD1 identical over 11 bases. The CDR3 has 15 amino acids. V was pared by 3 bases and J by 4 bases, with 3 bases of the junction left unmatched. Germline CDR1 is SEHNR and CDR2 is FQNEAQ (reference sequence). CDR3 bases: TGTGCCAGCAGCTTTGGGACAGGGGGTCCAGATACGCAGTATTTT. Its protein is CASSFGTGGPDTQYF.

This clone was detected once. This chain joins TRBV4-1 and TRBJ2-3; 11 positions agree with TRBD1. V lost 1 base and J lost 3; bases outside the gene matches: 6. The CDR3 runs 17 residues. Germline CDR1 and CDR2: MGHRA and YSYEKL. In nucleotides, the CDR3 is TGCGCCAGCAGCCAAGGACAGGGACAGGGGGTGACAGATACGCAGTATTTT. It is translated as CASSQGQGQGVTDTQYF.

The chain employs TRBV9 and TRBJ1-2, with 8 bases identical to TRBD1. Germline loops: CDR1 SGDLS, CDR2 YYNGEE. The V gene end was trimmed by 4 bases and the J gene end by 3 bases; junction bases not matched to a gene: 17. The CDR3 has 18 amino acids. For the CDR3, the DNA is TGTGCCAGCAGCCCCCCCGTCGGCAGGGGGCGCATGGACTATGGCTACACCTTC. This codes for CASSPPVGRGRMDYGYTF.

This sequence joins TRBV5-4 and TRBJ1-2; D uncertain. The germline CDR1 and CDR2 sequences are SGHNT and YYREEE (reference sequence). CDR3 length: 16 residues. V was cut by 4 bases and J by 1 base, with 17 bases left in between. The CDR3 nucleotides are TGTGCCAGCAGCCGGGCGGCGGGGTTTGTTAACTATGGCTACACCTTC. The encoded protein is CASSRAAGFVNYGYTF.

The chain has TRBV20-1 and TRBJ2-7; TRBD1 might be the D (5 bases). The CDR3 length is 11 residues. Germline CDR1 reads DFQATT; CDR2 reads SNEGSKA (reference sequence). V gave up 4 bases and J gave up 12 bases, with 16 bases separating them. The DNA of the CDR3 is TGCAGTGCTAAGGCTGTGGACACCCGGTACTTC. Translated, it gives CSAKAVDTRYF.

This chain joins TRBV9 and TRBJ2-1; 13 nucleotides match TRBD2. Germline CDR1 is SGDLS and CDR2 is YYNGEE. CDR3 size: 15 residues. Trimming at V came to 2 bases and at J to 10 bases, leaving 6 bases not matched to a gene. CDR3 in DNA: TGTGCCAGCAGCGTTACTAGCGGGGGGGCTTACGAGCAGTTCTTC. Translated, it gives CASSVTSGGAYEQFF.

J is TRBJ1-2 and V is TRBV14, with 11 bases fitting TRBD1. Germline-derived CDR1 and CDR2 are SGHDN and FVKESK. The CDR3 has 14 residues. The ends lost 1 base at V and 9 bases at J; junction bases unmatched: 4. CDR3: CASSQAGTGGSYTF. CDR3 nucleotide sequence: TGTGCCAGCAGCCAAGCCGGGACAGGGGGAAGCTACACCTTC. Together with reference TRBV14 and TRBJ1-2, the CDR3 gives the full variable domain: EAGVTQFPSHSVIEKGQTVTLRCDPISGHDNLYWYRRVMGKEIKFLLHFVKESKQDESGMPNNRFLAERTGGTYSTLKVQPAELEDSGVYFCASSQAGTGGSYTFGSGTRLTVV.

J is TRBJ1-2 and V is TRBV6-1; D uncertain. Germline V gives CDR1 MNHNS, CDR2 SASEGT. V was pared by 3 bases and J by 8 bases, with 13 bases between. CDR3 length: 13 residues. CDR3 DNA sequence: TGTGCCAGCAGTGAGGAGCAGTCGAGAGGCTACACCTTC. Translating gives CASSEEQSRGYTF.

The genes are TRBV28 and TRBJ1-1; 8 bases map to TRBD1. CDR1 and CDR2 from the germline V gene are MDHEN and SYDVKM. The CDR3 has 13 amino acids. Losses at the gene ends were 4 bases for V and 4 bases for J; bases not matched to a gene: 2. The CDR3 here is CASSYQGATEAFF. The CDR3 coding sequence is TGTGCCAGCAGTTACCAGGGGGCCACTGAAGCTTTCTTT. Drawing the rest from reference TRBV28 and TRBJ1-1, the complete variable domain is DVKVTQSSRYLVKRTGEKVFLECVQDMDHENMFWYRQDPGLGLRLIYFSYDVKMKEKGDIPEGYSVSREKKERFSLILESASTNQTSMYLCASSYQGATEAFFGQGTRLTVV.

The V gene is TRBV5-5, the J gene TRBJ2-2, with 10 positions matching TRBD1. This CDR3 spans 19 amino acids. V shed 4 bases, J shed 2 bases, and the junction held 14 bases outside the gene matches. Germline V gene lookup returns CDR1 SGHKS and CDR2 YYEKEE (reference sequence). The CDR3 spells CASSQYLWDRGPNTGELFF. In DNA, the CDR3 is TGTGCCAGCAGCCAATACCTCTGGGACAGGGGCCCAAACACCGGGGAGCTGTTTTTT.

This rearrangement joins TRBV9 to TRBJ2-7; possible D gene TRBD2, 7 bases. Trimming cost V 0 bases and J 5 bases, with 18 bases left between them. CDR3 length: 16 amino acids. Germline CDR1 and CDR2: SGDLS and YYNGEE. Here the CDR3 reads CASSVGGGGFGDEQYF. CDR3 nucleotide sequence: TGTGCCAGCAGCGTAGGAGGGGGGGGTTTCGGAGACGAGCAGTACTTC.

The chain is built from TRBV19 and TRBJ2-3, with TRBD2 identical over 8 bases. Trimming cost V 3 bases and J 2 bases; bases outside gene matches: 10. The CDR3 contains 17 residues. The germline V gene has CDR1 LNHDA and CDR2 SQIVND (reference sequence). The CDR3 DNA sequence: TGTGCCAGTAGTATTCGGGGGGGCTGGGCCTCCACAGATACGCAGTATTTT. Its protein is CASSIRGGWASTDTQYF.

The chain employs TRBV2 and TRBJ2-1, with 8 bases matching TRBD2. Germline V gives CDR1 SNHLY, CDR2 FYNNEI. This CDR3 has 15 amino acids. J lost 6 bases, V lost 2 bases, and 6 bases had no gene match. CDR3 coding DNA: TGTGCCAGCAGTGAATATGGCGGGGGGACCAATGAGCAGTTCTTC. Its protein product is CASSEYGGGTNEQFF. Together with reference TRBV2 and TRBJ2-1, the CDR3 gives the full variable domain: EPEVTQTPSHQVTQMGQEVILRCVPISNHLYFYWYRQILGQKVEFLVSFYNNEISEKSEIFDDQFSVERPDGSNFTLKIRSTKLEDSAMYFCASSEYGGGTNEQFFGPGTRLTVL.

This clone was seen just once. The chain recombines TRBV5-1 with TRBJ2-6; tentative D call: TRBD2 (5 bases). The germline V gene has CDR1 SGHRS and CDR2 YFSETQ. V lost 4 bases and J 3 bases, leaving 20 bases between the germline ends. The CDR3 loop spans 18 amino acids. The CDR3 bases are TGCGCCAGCAGCGCTCATGGCGGGTCCTCAGGTGGGGCCAACGTCCTGACTTTC. It is translated as CASSAHGGSSGGANVLTF.

This chain's CDR3 is CASSLRGVETQYF. In nucleotides, the CDR3 is TGTGCCAGCAGTCTAAGGGGCGTTGAGACCCAGTACTTC. The V and J genes are TRBV27 and TRBJ2-5, with D maybe TRBD1 (5 bases). Germline CDR1 reads MNHEY; CDR2 reads SMNVEV (reference sequence). Trimming took off 5 bases at V and 5 bases at J, with 12 bases between the two ends. The CDR3 contains 13 residues.

The rearrangement links TRBV29-1 to TRBJ2-5; 9 nucleotides match TRBD2. The J segment lost 4 bases and the V segment lost 5 bases, leaving 11 bases of the junction unmatched. The CDR3 spans 15 residues. Germline CDR1 reads SQVTM; CDR2 reads ANQGSEA. CDR3 in amino acids: CSVSPGGGALETQYF. The CDR3 DNA reads as TGCAGCGTTTCCCCTGGCGGGGGGGCCTTAGAGACCCAGTACTTC.

The rearrangement uses TRBV27 and TRBJ2-7; tentative D call: TRBD1 (7 bases). There are 15 residues in the CDR3. V lost 6 bases and J lost 2, with 17 bases in between. Germline-derived CDR1 and CDR2 are MNHEY and SMNVEV (reference sequence). The CDR3 protein is CASSRVAGGTYEQYF. Here the CDR3 DNA reads TGTGCCAGCAGCCGGGTGGCAGGGGGGACCTACGAGCAGTACTTC.

The chain employs TRBV25-1 and TRBJ2-3, with D possibly TRBD2 on 6 matching bases. This CDR3 is 15 amino acids long. V was pared by 3 bases and J by 1 base, with 11 bases between. CDR1 MGHDK and CDR2 SYGVNS come from the germline V gene. The CDR3 region is CASSEAGRRTDTQYF. The CDR3 DNA sequence: TGTGCCAGCAGTGAGGCGGGGCGGCGCACAGATACGCAGTATTTT.

The gene calls are TRBV6-6 and TRBJ1-2, with D unresolved. The CDR3 contains 15 residues. The germline gives CDR1 MNHNY, CDR2 SVGAGI (reference sequence). V was cut by 0 bases and J by 3 bases, with 11 bases left in between. CDR3 bases: TGTGCCAGCAGTTACTCTGGGTATCAGGACTATGGCTACACCTTC. It yields the protein CASSYSGYQDYGYTF.

The chain is built from TRBV12-3 or TRBV12-4 and TRBJ1-1; 9 positions match TRBD1. Trimming cost V 6 bases and J 8 bases; bases outside gene matches: 7. The CDR3 totals 13 residues. This CDR3 is CASSFGTGTEAFF. DNA of the CDR3: TGTGCCAGCAGCTTTGGGACAGGGACGGAAGCTTTCTTT.

The chain couples TRBV7-8 to TRBJ2-7; tentative D call: TRBD2 (6 bases). The germline V and J ends were trimmed by 4 bases and 12 bases, with 22 bases remaining between them. Germline loops: CDR1 SGHVS, CDR2 FQNEAQ. The CDR3 is 14 residues long. The CDR3 nucleotides are TGTGCCAGCAGCTACCCCGGGGTAGCGGCCCGTTGGTACTTC. The encoded protein is CASSYPGVAARWYF.

V usage is TRBV5-1 and J usage is TRBJ2-4; a possible D gene is TRBD1 (6 bases). Germline CDR1 and CDR2: SGHRS and YFSETQ. CDR3 length: 14 residues. V was trimmed by 4 bases and J by 7 bases, leaving 15 bases between them. The DNA for the CDR3 is TGCGCCAGCAGCCCGGCGGCAGGGGAGAACATTCAGTACTTC. Its protein product is CASSPAAGENIQYF. Drawing the rest from reference TRBV5-1 and TRBJ2-4, the complete variable domain is KAGVTQTPRYLIKTRGQQVTLSCSPISGHRSVSWYQQTPGQGLQFLFEYFSETQRNKGNFPGRFSGRQFSNSRSEMNVSTLELGDSALYLCASSPAAGENIQYFGAGTRLSVL.

The rearrangement links TRBV6-2 or TRBV6-3 to TRBJ1-2, with D unclear. Between the trimmed V and J ends, which lost 5 bases and 1 base, there was a span of 5 bases. The CDR3 is 12 residues long. Looked up from germline, CDR1 is MNHEY and CDR2 is SVGEGT. The CDR3 loop reads CASSPVNYGYTF. The CDR3 DNA reads as TGTGCCAGCAGTCCCGTTAACTATGGCTACACCTTC.

The CDR3 protein is CASSTTGRVSPLHF. Written as DNA, the CDR3 is TGTGCCAGCAGCACTACAGGGCGTGTCTCACCCCTCCACTTT. The chain employs TRBV7-9 and TRBJ1-6; a weak D match, TRBD1 (6 bases). The CDR3 consists of 14 residues. Between the trimmed V and J ends, which lost 5 bases and 10 bases, there was a span of 15 bases. Germline lookup yields CDR1 SEHNR and CDR2 FQNEAQ (reference sequence).

CDR3 sequence reads: CASSSGGGRGEQYF. The CDR3 DNA sequence: TGTGCCAGCAGCTCGGGGGGGGGCCGAGGCGAGCAGTACTTC. The V and J genes are TRBV5-5 and TRBJ2-7; 8 positions agree with TRBD2. The junction had 8 bases not matched to a gene; V was cut back by 3 bases and J by 6 bases. The CDR3 sequence is 14 residues long. Germline CDR1 and CDR2: SGHKS and YYEKEE (reference sequence).

This rearrangement joins TRBV27 to TRBJ1-3; no clear D gene. Between the trimmed V and J ends, which lost 7 bases and 0 bases, there was a span of 4 bases. The germline gives CDR1 MNHEY, CDR2 SMNVEV (reference sequence). The CDR3 sequence is 12 residues long. The CDR3 protein is CASKASGNTIYF. In nucleotides, the CDR3 is TGTGCCAGCAAAGCCTCTGGAAACACCATATATTTT.